The clone carrying this TCR beta chain showed up just once. Its target is not known. Unexposed donor CD4+ T cells date from about 2010-2019, before the COVID-19 pandemic. The CDR3 totals 15 residues. J gave up 3 bases and V 4 bases, and 8 bases lay outside the gene matches. Germline CDR1 reads SGHNT; CDR2 reads YYREEE (reference sequence). Clones were read by immunoSEQ multiplex PCR, and TCRdb kept only the in-frame ones, dropping some. Counted here are roughly 71,000 clones, 75% to 90% occurring once; the ten biggest clones make up 1.6%. These data come from a study of CD4 T cells in relation to SARS-CoV-2 and coronaviruses. Overall study findings and caveats: Compared with monoreactive clones, crossreactive clones showed significantly weaker SARS-CoV-2 expansion.

Source material: memory CD4+ T cells from PBMCs. This chain links TRBV5-4 with TRBJ1-1, with 8 nucleotides matching TRBD1. This receptor was obtained from a human donor in good health. Here the CDR3 DNA reads TGTGCCAGCAGCCGGCAGGGGGCTCGGGACACTGAAGCTTTCTTT. Translating it yields CASSRQGARDTEAFF.